The following is a TCR beta chain sequence with its context. Germline assignment: CDR1 LGHNA and CDR2 YNFKEQ. The CDR3 has 17 residues. This entry belongs to a study of blood T cells in healthy people across ages. Then a second PCR, running roughly 7 to 12 cycles, was carried out with a sample-barcoded 5' primer and a J-beta primer mix. Via MiXCR, TCRdb re-called the 5' RACE reads, giving one row per CDR3 protein. There are fewer than 900,000 distinct CDR3 sequences in the sample; approximately 35% occur only once, and roughly 13% lies in the top ten. The sequence derives from a man between 18 and 35 years old in good health. The material sequenced was blood. The J gene is TRBJ2-1, the V gene TRBV4-2, with 7 bases fitting TRBD1. The J call may not be correct, given that the DNA end is closer to TRBJ2-7. The CDR3 protein is CASSQPGASRGYNEQYF. The CDR3 region has the DNA TGTGCCAGCAGCCAACCCGGGGCTAGCAGGGGGTACAATGAGCAGTACTTC.